These T cell receptor beta chains were read from a single sample in a study of naive and memory T cell subsets. Each CDR3 protein gets one entry after TCRdb re-called the UMI-ligation and nested PCR reads with MiXCR. The repertoire holds over 65,000 distinct CDR3 sequences, with about 8.2% as singletons. Sequencing was done on a sample of naive CD8+ T cells from blood. The source is a human donor in good health. Both conserved end residues are part of each CDR3. The D gene is left open where the match is weak. Expanded clones are given a class, and other clones once, few, many or no size at all.

V	size	D	J	DNA	CDR3
TRBV14	few	.	TRBJ2-7	TGTGCCAGCAGCCAAGTTGGGCGGTACGAGCAGTACTTC	CASSQVGRYEQYF
TRBV10-3	few	TRBD1	TRBJ2-7	TGTGCCATCAGTGAGCCGGGACAGGGGTCCTACGAGCAGTACTTC	CAISEPGQGSYEQYF
TRBV6-2/TRBV6-3	many	TRBD2	TRBJ2-3	TGTGCCAGCAGTTACGGAGGAGCGGGAGGGCCCACAGATACGCAGTATTTT	CASSYGGAGGPTDTQYF
TRBV7-6	.	.	TRBJ2-1	TGTGCCACCATGGATCCCGAGATGGATGAGCAGTTGTTC	CATMDPEMDEQLF
TRBV12-3/TRBV12-4	many	TRBD1	TRBJ1-1	TGTGCCAGCAGACCCCGGGACAGGGTTACTGAAGCTTTCTTT	CASRPRDRVTEAFF
TRBV29-1	.	.	TRBJ1-1	TGCAGCGGGGTTTTGTCTGAAGCTTTCTTT	CSGVLSEAFF
TRBV11-2	many	.	TRBJ1-3	TGTGCCAGCAGCTCCCTACTGAAGGGCTCTGGAAACACCATATATTTT	CASSSLLKGSGNTIYF
TRBV28	many	.	TRBJ2-1	TGTGCCAGCAGTTTTGGCCGATCCAATGAGCAGTTCTTC	CASSFGRSNEQFF
TRBV6-5	.	TRBD1	TRBJ1-4	TGTGCCAGCAGTTACTCGGAGGGACAGACAGAAAAACTGTTTTTT	CASSYSEGQTEKLFF
TRBV10-3	.	.	TRBJ2-3	TGTGCCATCAGTGAGTCCGGCGGAGACACAGATACGCAGTATTTT	CAISESGGDTDTQYF
TRBV25-1	.	.	TRBJ2-7	TGTGCCAGCAGTGAAACAGTGGTCTACGAGCAGTACTTC	CASSETVVYEQYF
TRBV2	.	.	TRBJ2-1	TGTGCCAGCACCGGGTCACTAGTCCCCTACAATGAGCAGTTCTTC	CASTGSLVPYNEQFF
TRBV12-5	many	.	TRBJ2-1	TGTGCTAGCCAAGTAGGGGTAAATGAGCAGTTCTTC	CASQVGVNEQFF
TRBV7-7	many	TRBD1	TRBJ2-7	TGTGCCAGCAGCGCCGGACAGGGGGCGACCACCGAGCAGTACTTC	CASSAGQGATTEQYF
TRBV28	many	.	TRBJ2-3	TGTGCCAGCAGTGGGGTCGGTAGCACAGATACGCAGTATTTT	CASSGVGSTDTQYF
TRBV7-9	.	.	TRBJ1-2	TGTGCCAGCACCCCCGGGGCTGAGGAGGGCTACACCTTC	CASTPGAEEGYTF
TRBV7-8	few	TRBD2	TRBJ2-3	TGTGCCAGCAGCTTGGGACTAGCGGTCGTCACAGATACGCAGTATTTT	CASSLGLAVVTDTQYF